The sequence of this T cell receptor (beta chain) was determined in a study of blood T cell repertoires in COVID-19 (dated by TCRdb to between 2020 and 2021). Background on the whole study: Samples covering the acute and convalescent phases of COVID-19 were provided by collaborators in the United States, Italy and Spain. Nearly every sample came with metadata listing a de-identified subject ID, COVID-19 status, age in years and sex. Subjects who had been exposed to COVID-19, were actively infected with it, or had recovered from it provided the deeply sampled blood TCRbeta repertoires that made up the dataset. The samples were drawn from the first 160 participants of the ongoing ImmuneRACE study and from under 1,500 subjects provided by 6 global collaborators. The repertoires were released in a freely available public database meant as a resource for research on the immune response to SARS-CoV-2. Where HLA class I and class II types were available, the types were taken from metadata supplied by the sample provider, not from assay-based typing. The prospective study material was composed of cDNA or gDNA derived from T cells, B-cell-depleted T cells, or PBMCs. What the work shows at the level of the full study, not this receptor alone: The amount of clinical and demographic metadata varied by source and participant and was provided uncurated.

The collaborating institutions used their own protocols to collect whole blood in K2EDTA tubes. For TCRbeta analysis, collaborators shipped samples as frozen whole blood, isolated PBMCs, or DNA extracted from either of those sample types. From its cysteine to its phenylalanine, the CDR3 spans 12 amino acids. Of all the DNA, just the CDR3 is kept, 36 bases in frame from base 1. The junction shows trimming of 7 bases on V and 7 bases on J, plus 10 bases between the germline ends. The germline V gene provides CDR1 SNHLY and CDR2 FYNNEI. On this clone: The target of this receptor is not known. No much larger clone exists at a distance of one base, and base qualities are not known.

TCRbeta CDR3 regions were amplified from genomic DNA by means of the immunoSEQ Assay, a bias-controlled multiplex PCR. On the authors' methods: Within the assay, amplification of reference gene primers was used to estimate how many nucleated cells each sample contained. Sequence reads were collapsed and filtered to measure the absolute abundance of every unique TCRbeta CDR3 rearrangement. For each sample, productive Simpson clonality was calculated as the square root of Simpson's diversity index across productive rearrangements. In TCRdb, the immuneACCESS table is reduced to in-frame sequences with V and J assigned. These tables do not hold every clone; where another copy was compared, an unresolved V gene accounts for under half, and the others remain unexplained. Clonal size and the V and J genes are those of that table, whereas D and trimming came from the DNA. The sample data list 55,000 to 65,000 clones, and just under 85% of these were observed just once. The ten largest make up roughly 3.2% of the sample.

The sequenced sample consisted of peripheral blood. The chain was built from TRBV2 and TRBJ1-4, with the D gene too uncertain to name. The sequence was collected from a man in his sixties with acute or convalescent COVID-19. The bases are TGTGCCAGCATGAGCTCCGGTGAAAAACTGTTTTTT. Its protein is CASMSSGEKLFF.